Each of the 3 T cell receptor beta chains below was sequenced from the same sample in a study of a mutant IDH1 vaccine in newly diagnosed glioma. Time point meaning: week 5, during vaccination. Doses consisted of 300 ug of mutant IDH1 20-mer peptide each, paired with topical imiquimod. These receptors have no identified antigens. TCRdb keeps only in-frame clones here, not all; method: immunoSEQ multiplex PCR. The table includes approximately 32,000 clones, 55% to 60% detected once. Sequenced here: PBMCs, sampled from a glioma patient whose treatment included an IDH1 peptide vaccine. Receptors were obtained from a woman between 18 and 29 years old with glioma.

The chain uses TRBV30 and TRBJ1-2, with unresolved D. This CDR3 has 11 amino acids. The germline V and J ends were trimmed by 0 bases and 8 bases, with 7 bases remaining between them. CDR1 and CDR2 (germline): GTSNPN, SVGIG (reference sequence). The CDR3 nucleotides read TGTGCCTGGAGTGTTGGCGCCGGCTACACCTTC. It is translated as CAWSVGAGYTF.

V and J are TRBV28 and TRBJ2-7, with D possibly called TRBD1 or TRBD2 (5 bases each). CDR1 and CDR2 from the germline V gene are MDHEN and SYDVKM. CDR3 length: 12 residues. Deletions cut 7 bases from V and 3 bases from J, with 10 bases between. CDR3 in DNA: TGTGCCAGCACACTAGGGGACTACGAGCAGTACTTC. Translation gives CASTLGDYEQYF.

This clone has more than one count but fewer than ten. This chain uses TRBV19 with TRBJ2-1; D may match TRBD1 or TRBD2 (5 bases each). CDR3 length: 11 residues. Germline loops: CDR1 LNHDA, CDR2 SQIVND (reference sequence). Deletions cut 6 bases from V and 9 bases from J, with 9 bases between. CDR3 loop: CASRLRGEQFF. The CDR3 nucleotides are TGTGCCAGTAGGTTGAGGGGTGAGCAGTTCTTC.